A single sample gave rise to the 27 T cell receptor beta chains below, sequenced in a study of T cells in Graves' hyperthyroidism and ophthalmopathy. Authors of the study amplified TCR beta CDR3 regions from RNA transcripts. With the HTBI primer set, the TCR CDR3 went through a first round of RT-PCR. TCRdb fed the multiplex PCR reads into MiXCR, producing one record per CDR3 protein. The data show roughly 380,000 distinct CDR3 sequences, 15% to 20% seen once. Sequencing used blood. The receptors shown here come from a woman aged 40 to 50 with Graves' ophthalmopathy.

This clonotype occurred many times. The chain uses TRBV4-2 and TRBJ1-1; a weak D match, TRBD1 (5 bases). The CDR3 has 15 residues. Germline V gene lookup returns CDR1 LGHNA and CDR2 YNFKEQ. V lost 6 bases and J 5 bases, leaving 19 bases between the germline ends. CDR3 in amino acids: CASSPTGVGATEAFF. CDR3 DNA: TGTGCCAGCAGTCCGACGGGGGTCGGGGCTACTGAAGCTTTCTTT.

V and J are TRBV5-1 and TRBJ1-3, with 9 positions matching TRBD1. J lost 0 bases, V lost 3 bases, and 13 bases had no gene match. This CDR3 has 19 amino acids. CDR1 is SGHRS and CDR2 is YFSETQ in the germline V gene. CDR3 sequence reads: CASSSRRPGTGISGNTIYF. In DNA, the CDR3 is TGCGCCAGCAGCTCCCGACGACCCGGGACAGGGATCTCTGGAAACACCATATATTTT.

The DNA of the CDR3 is TGTGCCAGCGTGCGTCAGGGCGGGCGTGGGAGCTACGAGCAGTACTTC. Encoded protein: CASVRQGGRGSYEQYF. The chain has TRBV6-1 and TRBJ2-7; D could derive from TRBD1 or TRBD2 (5 bases each). Trimming removed 8 bases from V and 3 bases from J, with 23 bases in between. The CDR3 extends over 16 amino acids. Germline V gene lookup returns CDR1 MNHNS and CDR2 SASEGT.

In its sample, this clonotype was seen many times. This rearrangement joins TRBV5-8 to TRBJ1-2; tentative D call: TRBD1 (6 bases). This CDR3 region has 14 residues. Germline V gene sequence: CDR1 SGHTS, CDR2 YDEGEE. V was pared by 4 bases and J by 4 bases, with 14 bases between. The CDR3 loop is CASSLGQPIYGYTF. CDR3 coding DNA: TGTGCCAGCAGCCTCGGACAGCCGATCTATGGCTACACCTTC.

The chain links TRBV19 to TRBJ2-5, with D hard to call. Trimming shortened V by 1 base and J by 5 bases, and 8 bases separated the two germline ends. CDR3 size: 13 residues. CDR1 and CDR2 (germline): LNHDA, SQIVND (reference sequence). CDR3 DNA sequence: TGTGCCAGTAGTATAGGGAAGCGTGAGACCCAGTACTTC. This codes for CASSIGKRETQYF.

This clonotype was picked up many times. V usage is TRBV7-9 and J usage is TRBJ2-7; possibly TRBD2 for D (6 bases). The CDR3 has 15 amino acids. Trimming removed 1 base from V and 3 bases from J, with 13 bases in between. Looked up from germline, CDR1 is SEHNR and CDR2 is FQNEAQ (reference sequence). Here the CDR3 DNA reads TGTGCCAGCAGCTTAGAGGGAGGCAGCTACTACGAGCAGTACTTC. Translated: CASSLEGGSYYEQYF.

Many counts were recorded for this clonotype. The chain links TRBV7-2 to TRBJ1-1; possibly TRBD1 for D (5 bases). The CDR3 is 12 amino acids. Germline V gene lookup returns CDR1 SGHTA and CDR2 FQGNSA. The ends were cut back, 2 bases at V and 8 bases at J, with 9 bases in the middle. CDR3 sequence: CASSLYGGEAFF. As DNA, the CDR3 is TGTGCCAGCAGCTTATATGGGGGGGAAGCTTTCTTT.

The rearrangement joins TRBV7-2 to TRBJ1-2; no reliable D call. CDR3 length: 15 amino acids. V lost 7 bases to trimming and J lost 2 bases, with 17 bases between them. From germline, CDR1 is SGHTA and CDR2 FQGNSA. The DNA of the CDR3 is TGTGCCAGCATCCCCACCCCAGGCGGGAACTATGGCTACACCTTC. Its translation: CASIPTPGGNYGYTF.

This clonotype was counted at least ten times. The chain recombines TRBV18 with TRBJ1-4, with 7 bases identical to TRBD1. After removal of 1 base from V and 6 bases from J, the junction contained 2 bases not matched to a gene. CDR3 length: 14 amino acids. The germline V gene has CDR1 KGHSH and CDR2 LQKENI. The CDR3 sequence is CASSPRQGDEKLFF. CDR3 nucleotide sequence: TGTGCCAGCTCACCACGACAGGGTGATGAAAAACTGTTTTTT.

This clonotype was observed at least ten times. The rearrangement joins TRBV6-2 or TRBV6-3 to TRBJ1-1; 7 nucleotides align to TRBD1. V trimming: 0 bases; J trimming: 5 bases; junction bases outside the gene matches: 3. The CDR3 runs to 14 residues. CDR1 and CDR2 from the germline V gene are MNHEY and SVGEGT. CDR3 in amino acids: CASSYSPGGTEAFF. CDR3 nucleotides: TGTGCCAGCAGTTACTCTCCAGGGGGAACTGAAGCTTTCTTT.

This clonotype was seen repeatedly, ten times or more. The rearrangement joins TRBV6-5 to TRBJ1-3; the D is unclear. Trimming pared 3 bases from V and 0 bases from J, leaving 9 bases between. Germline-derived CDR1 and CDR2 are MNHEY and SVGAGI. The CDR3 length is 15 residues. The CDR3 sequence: CASSYGSHSGNTIYF. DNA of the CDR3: TGTGCCAGCAGTTATGGCAGCCACTCTGGAAACACCATATATTTT.

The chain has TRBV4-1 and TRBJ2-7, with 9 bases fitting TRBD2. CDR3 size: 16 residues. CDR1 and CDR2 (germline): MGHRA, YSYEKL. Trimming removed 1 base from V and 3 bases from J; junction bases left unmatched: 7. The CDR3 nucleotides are TGCGCCAGCAGCCAAGGTCCTACTAGCGGGTTCTACGAGCAGTACTTC. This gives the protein CASSQGPTSGFYEQYF.

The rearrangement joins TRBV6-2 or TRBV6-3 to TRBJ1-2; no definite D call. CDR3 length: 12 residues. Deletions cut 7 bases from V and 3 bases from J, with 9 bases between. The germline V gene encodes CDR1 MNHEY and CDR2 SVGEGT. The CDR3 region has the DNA TGTGCCAGCAAGTCGACGGACTATGGCTACACCTTC. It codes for CASKSTDYGYTF.

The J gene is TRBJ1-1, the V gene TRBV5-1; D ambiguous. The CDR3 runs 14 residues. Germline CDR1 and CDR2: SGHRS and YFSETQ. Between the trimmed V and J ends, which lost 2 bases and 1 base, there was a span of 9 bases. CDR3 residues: CASSFIPGNTEAFF. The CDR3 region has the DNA TGCGCCAGCAGCTTTATCCCAGGGAACACTGAAGCTTTCTTT.

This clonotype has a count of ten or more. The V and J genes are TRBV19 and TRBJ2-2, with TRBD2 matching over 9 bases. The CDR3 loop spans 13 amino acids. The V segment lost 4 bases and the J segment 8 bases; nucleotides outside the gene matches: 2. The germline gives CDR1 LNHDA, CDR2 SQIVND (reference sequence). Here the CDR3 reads CASSTSGIGELFF. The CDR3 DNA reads TGTGCCAGTAGTACTAGCGGGATTGGGGAGCTGTTTTTT.

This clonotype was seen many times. This CDR3 reads CASSEAGSSGAFF. The CDR3 nucleotides read TGCGCCAGCAGTGAGGCGGGCTCCTCTGGAGCTTTCTTT. The chain uses TRBV10-1 and TRBJ1-1; D not certain. Germline V lookup: CDR1 WNHNN, CDR2 SYGVQD (reference sequence). Between the trimmed V and J ends, which lost 2 bases and 10 bases, there was a span of 14 bases. This CDR3 region has 13 residues.

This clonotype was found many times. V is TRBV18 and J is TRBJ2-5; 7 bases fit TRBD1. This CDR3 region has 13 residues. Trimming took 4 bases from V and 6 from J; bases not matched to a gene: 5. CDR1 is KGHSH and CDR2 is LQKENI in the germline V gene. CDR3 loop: CASSRGQLQTQYF. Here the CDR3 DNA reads TGTGCCAGCTCACGGGGACAGCTACAGACCCAGTACTTC. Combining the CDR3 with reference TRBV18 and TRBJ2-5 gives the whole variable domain NAGVMQNPRHLVRRRGQEARLRCSPMKGHSHVYWYRQLPEEGLKFMVYLQKENIIDESGMPKERFSAEFPKEGPSILRIQQVVRGDSAAYFCASSRGQLQTQYFGPGTRLLVL.

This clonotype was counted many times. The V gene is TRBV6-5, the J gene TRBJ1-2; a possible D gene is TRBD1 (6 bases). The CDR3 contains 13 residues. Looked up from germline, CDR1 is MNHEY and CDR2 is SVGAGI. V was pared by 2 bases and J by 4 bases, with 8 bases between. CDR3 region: CASSYRTAYGYTF. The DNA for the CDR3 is TGTGCCAGCAGTTACCGGACAGCCTATGGCTACACCTTC.

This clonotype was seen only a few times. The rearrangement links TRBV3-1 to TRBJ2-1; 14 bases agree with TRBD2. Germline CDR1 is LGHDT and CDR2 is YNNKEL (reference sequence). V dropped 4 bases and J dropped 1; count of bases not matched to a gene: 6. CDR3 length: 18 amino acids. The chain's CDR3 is CASSPLRTSGRSYNEQFF. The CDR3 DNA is TGTGCCAGCAGCCCTCTGAGGACTAGCGGGAGGTCCTACAATGAGCAGTTCTTC.

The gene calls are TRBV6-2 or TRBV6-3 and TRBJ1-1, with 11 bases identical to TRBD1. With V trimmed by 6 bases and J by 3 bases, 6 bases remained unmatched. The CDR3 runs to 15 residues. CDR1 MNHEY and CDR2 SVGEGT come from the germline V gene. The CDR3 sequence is CASSWPGQGDTEAFF. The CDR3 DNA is TGTGCCAGCAGCTGGCCGGGACAGGGGGACACTGAAGCTTTCTTT.

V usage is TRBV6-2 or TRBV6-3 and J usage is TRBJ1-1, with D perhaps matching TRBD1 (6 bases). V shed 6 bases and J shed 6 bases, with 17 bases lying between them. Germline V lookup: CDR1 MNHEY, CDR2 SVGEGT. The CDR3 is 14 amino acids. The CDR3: CASSWGTGIAEAFF. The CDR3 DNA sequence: TGTGCCAGCAGCTGGGGAACAGGGATCGCTGAAGCTTTCTTT.

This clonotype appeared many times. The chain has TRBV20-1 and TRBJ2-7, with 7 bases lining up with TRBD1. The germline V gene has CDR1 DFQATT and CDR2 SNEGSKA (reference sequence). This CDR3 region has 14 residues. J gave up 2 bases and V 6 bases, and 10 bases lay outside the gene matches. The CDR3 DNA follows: TGCAGTGCACGGGCCGGGACAGCAACCTACGAGCAGTACTTC. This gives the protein CSARAGTATYEQYF.

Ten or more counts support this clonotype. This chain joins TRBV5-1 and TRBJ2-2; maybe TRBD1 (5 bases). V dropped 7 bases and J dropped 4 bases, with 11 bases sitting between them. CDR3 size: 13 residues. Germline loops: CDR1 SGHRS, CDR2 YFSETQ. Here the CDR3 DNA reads TGCGCCAGCCGCGACAGACCCACCGGGGAGCTGTTTTTT. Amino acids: CASRDRPTGELFF. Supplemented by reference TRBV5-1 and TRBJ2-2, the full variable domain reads KAGVTQTPRYLIKTRGQQVTLSCSPISGHRSVSWYQQTPGQGLQFLFEYFSETQRNKGNFPGRFSGRQFSNSRSEMNVSTLELGDSALYLCASRDRPTGELFFGEGSRLTVL.

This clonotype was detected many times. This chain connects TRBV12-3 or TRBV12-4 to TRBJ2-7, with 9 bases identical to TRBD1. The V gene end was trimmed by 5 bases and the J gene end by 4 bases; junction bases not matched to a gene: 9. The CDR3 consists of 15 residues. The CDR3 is CASSPGQGLVYEQYF. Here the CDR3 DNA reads TGTGCCAGCAGTCCCGGACAGGGGCTAGTTTACGAGCAGTACTTC.

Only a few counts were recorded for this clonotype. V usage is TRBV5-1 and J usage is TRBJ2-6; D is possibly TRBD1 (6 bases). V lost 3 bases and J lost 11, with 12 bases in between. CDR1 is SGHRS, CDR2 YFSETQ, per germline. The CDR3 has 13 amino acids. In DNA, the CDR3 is TGCGCCAGCAGCTCTAGACAGGATCACGTCCTGACTTTC. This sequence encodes CASSSRQDHVLTF.

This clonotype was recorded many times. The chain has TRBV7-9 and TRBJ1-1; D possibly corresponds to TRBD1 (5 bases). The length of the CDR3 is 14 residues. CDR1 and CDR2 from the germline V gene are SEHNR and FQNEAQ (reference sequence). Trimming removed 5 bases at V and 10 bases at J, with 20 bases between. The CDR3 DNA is TGTGCCAGCAGCGCCCCTCTTGGCAGGGACTTAGCTTTCTTT. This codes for CASSAPLGRDLAFF.

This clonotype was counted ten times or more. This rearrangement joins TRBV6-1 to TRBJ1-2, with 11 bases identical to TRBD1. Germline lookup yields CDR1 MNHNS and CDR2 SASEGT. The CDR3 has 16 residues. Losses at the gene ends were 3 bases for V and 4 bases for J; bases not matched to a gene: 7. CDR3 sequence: CASSDPRGQGGYGYTF. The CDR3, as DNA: TGTGCCAGCAGTGATCCCCGGGGACAGGGGGGCTATGGCTACACCTTC.